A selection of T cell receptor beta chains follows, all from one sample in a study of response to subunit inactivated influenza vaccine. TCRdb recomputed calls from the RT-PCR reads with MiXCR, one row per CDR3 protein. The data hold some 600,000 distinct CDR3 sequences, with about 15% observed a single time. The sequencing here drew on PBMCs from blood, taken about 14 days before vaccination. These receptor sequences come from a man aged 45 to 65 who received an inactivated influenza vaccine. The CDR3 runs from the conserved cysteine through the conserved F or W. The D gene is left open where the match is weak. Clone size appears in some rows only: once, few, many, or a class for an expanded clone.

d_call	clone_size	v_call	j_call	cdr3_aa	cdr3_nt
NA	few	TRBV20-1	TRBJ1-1	CSARDTSKRDTEAFF	TGCAGTGCTAGAGATACCTCGAAAAGGGACACTGAAGCTTTCTTT
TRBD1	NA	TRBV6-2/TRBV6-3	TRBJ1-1	CASSRTSGGGTEAFF	TGTGCCAGCAGTAGAACCTCAGGGGGAGGCACTGAAGCTTTCTTT
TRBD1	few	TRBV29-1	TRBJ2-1	CSQKGQGVNEQFF	TGCAGCCAGAAGGGACAGGGGGTGAATGAGCAGTTCTTC
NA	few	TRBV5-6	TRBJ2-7	CASSSGSGSGEQYF	TGTGCCAGCAGCTCTGGTTCCGGCAGTGGAGAGCAGTACTTC
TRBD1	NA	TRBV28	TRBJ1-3	CASSQTGAGNTIYF	TGTGCCAGCAGTCAAACAGGGGCTGGAAACACCATATATTTT
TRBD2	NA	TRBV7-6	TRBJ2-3	CASSLAPSGGGADTQYF	TGTGCCAGCAGCTTAGCGCCTAGCGGGGGGGGCGCAGATACGCAGTATTTT
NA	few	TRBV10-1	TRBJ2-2	CASSELGDLNTGELFF	TGCGCCAGCAGTGAACTTGGGGATCTGAACACCGGGGAGCTGTTTTTT
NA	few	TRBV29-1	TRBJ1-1	CSVTQSGTEAFF	TGCAGCGTTACGCAGTCTGGGACTGAAGCTTTCTTT
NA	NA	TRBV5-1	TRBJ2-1	CASSLTGSTSYNEQFF	TGCGCCAGCAGCTTGACAGGTTCGACAAGCTACAATGAGCAGTTCTTC
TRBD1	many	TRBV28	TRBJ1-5	CASRVNRGSISHQPQHF	TGTGCCAGCAGGGTTAACAGGGGTAGTATAAGTCATCAGCCCCAGCATTTT
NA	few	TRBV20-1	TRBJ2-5	CSVAGSLGETQYF	TGCAGTGTGGCAGGGTCTCTCGGGGAGACCCAGTACTTC
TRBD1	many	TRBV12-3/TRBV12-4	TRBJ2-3	CASSHRGQSTDTQYF	TGTGCCAGCAGTCACCGGGGACAGAGCACAGATACGCAGTATTTT
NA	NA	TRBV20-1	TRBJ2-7	CSARVPGGQGYEQYF	TGCAGTGCTAGAGTTCCCGGGGGCCAGGGCTACGAGCAGTACTTC
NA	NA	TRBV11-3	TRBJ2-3	CASSLDAPPDTQYF	TGTGCCAGCAGCTTAGATGCCCCCCCAGATACGCAGTATTTT
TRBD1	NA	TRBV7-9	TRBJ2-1	CASSPQGAINEQFF	TGTGCCAGCAGCCCACAGGGGGCGATTAATGAGCAGTTCTTC
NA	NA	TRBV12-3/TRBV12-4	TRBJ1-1	CASSRVGGTTEAFF	TGTGCCAGCAGCCGGGTAGGTGGAACGACTGAAGCTTTCTTT
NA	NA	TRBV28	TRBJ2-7	CASSLLSTRYEQYF	TGTGCCAGCAGTTTATTAAGTACCCGATACGAGCAGTACTTC
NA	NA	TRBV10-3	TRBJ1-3	CAISTGASSGNTIYF	TGTGCCATCAGTACCGGGGCGAGCTCTGGAAACACCATATATTTT
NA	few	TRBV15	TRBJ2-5	CATSRETIQETQYF	TGTGCCACCAGCAGAGAGACGATCCAAGAGACCCAGTACTTC
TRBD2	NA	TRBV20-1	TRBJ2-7	CSAKALAGVEQYF	TGCAGTGCGAAAGCACTAGCGGGTGTCGAGCAGTACTTC
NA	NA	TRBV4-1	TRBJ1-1	CASSQAHQVMNTKAFF	TGCGCCAGCAGCCAAGCTCACCAGGTAATGAACACTAAAGCTTTCTTT
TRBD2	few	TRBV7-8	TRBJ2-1	CASSHISGRGDNEQFF	TGTGCCAGCAGCCACATTAGCGGGAGGGGAGACAATGAGCAGTTCTTC
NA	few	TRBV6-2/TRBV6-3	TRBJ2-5	CASSPGRLQETQYF	TGTGCCAGCAGCCCAGGACGGCTACAAGAGACCCAGTACTTC
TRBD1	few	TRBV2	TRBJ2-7	CAMKGQKTGVYEQYF	TGTGCCATGAAGGGACAAAAGACAGGGGTCTACGAGCAGTACTTC
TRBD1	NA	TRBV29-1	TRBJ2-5	CSVNDRGLETQYF	TGCAGCGTCAACGACAGGGGTTTAGAGACCCAGTACTTC
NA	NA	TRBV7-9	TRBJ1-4	CASSFGPLREKLFF	TGTGCCAGCAGCTTTGGGCCTCTGCGGGAAAAACTGTTTTTT